The T cell receptor beta chain under discussion was sequenced for a study of T cells in Graves' hyperthyroidism and ophthalmopathy. In germline, CDR1 is DFQATT, CDR2 SNEGSKA (reference sequence). The CDR3 extends over 18 amino acids. V was clipped by 4 bases and J by 6 bases, with 28 bases between them. Diagnostic assessment was based on clinical symptoms, serum thyroxine and TRAb, thyroid ultrasound and orbital computed tomography. Fresh peripheral blood, 8 to 10 ml, was the source of the PBMCs. Worth noting for this clonotype: Antigen unknown.

Notes on the study in general: Blood held most thyroid clonotypes expanded above 0.001 frequency.

Template material for amplifying TCR beta CDR3 regions consisted of RNA transcripts. The HTBI primer set was used in a first-round RT-PCR of the TCR CDR3. Via MiXCR, TCRdb re-called the multiplex PCR reads, giving one row per CDR3 protein. The sample has hundreds of thousands of distinct CDR3 sequences; about 15% are singletons. The TCR originated in a young woman with Graves' hyperthyroidism. The V call is TRBV20-1, the J call TRBJ2-1; no firm D call. Sequenced input: blood. The CDR3 nucleotides read TGCAGTGCTAACTTATTCGAGGAGTCTAAAATCCCCTCCAATGAGCAGTTCTTC. It codes for CSANLFEESKIPSNEQFF.